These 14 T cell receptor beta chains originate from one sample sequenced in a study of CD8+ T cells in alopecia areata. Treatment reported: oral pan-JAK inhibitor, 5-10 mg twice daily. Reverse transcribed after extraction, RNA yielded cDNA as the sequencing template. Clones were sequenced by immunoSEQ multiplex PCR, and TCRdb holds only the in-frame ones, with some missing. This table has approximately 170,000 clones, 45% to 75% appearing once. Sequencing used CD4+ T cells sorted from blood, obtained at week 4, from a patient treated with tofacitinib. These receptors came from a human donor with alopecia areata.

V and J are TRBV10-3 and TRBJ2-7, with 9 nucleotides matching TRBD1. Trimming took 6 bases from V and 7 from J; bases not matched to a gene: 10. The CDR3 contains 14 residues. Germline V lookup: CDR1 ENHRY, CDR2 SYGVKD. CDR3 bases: TGTGCCATCAGAACCGGGACAGGGCAAGGGGAGCAGTACTTC. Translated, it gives CAIRTGTGQGEQYF.

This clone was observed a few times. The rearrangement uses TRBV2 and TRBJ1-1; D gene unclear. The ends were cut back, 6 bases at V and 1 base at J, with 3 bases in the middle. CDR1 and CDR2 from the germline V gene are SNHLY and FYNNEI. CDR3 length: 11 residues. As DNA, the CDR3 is TGTGCCAGCAGACAGAACACTGAAGCTTTCTTT. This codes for CASRQNTEAFF. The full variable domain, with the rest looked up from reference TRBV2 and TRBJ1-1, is EPEVTQTPSHQVTQMGQEVILRCVPISNHLYFYWYRQILGQKVEFLVSFYNNEISEKSEIFDDQFSVERPDGSNFTLKIRSTKLEDSAMYFCASRQNTEAFFGQGTRLTVV.

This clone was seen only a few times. The DNA for the CDR3 is TGCAGCGTTTTGAAGGACTATGGCTACACCTTC. This codes for CSVLKDYGYTF. V gene TRBV29-1 combines with J gene TRBJ1-2; D is undetermined. V lost 5 bases to trimming and J lost 3 bases, with 7 bases between them. In germline, CDR1 is SQVTM, CDR2 ANQGSEA. The CDR3 has 11 residues.

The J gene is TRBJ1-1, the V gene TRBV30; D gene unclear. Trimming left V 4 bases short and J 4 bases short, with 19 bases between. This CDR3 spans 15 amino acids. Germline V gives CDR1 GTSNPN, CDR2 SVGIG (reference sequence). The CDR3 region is CAWTSLGIGGTEAFF. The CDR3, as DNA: TGTGCCTGGACGTCCCTCGGGATTGGTGGCACTGAAGCTTTCTTT.

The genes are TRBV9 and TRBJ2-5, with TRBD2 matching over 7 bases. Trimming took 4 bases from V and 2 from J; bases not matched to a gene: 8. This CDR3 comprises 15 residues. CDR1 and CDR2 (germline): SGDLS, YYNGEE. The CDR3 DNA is TGTGCCAGCAGCCCACGGGACTACATACAAGAGACCCAGTACTTC. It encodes CASSPRDYIQETQYF.

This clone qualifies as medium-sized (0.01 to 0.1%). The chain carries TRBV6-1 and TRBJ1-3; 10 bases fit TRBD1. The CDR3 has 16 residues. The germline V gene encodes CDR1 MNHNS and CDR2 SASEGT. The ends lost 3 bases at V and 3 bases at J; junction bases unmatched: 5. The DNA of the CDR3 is TGTGCCAGCAGTGACGGGACAGGGGTAGATGGAAACACCATATATTTT. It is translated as CASSDGTGVDGNTIYF.

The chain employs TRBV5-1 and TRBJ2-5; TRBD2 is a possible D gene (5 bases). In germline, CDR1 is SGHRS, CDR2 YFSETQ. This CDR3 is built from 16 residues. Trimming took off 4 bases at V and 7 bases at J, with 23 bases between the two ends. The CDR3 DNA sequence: TGCGCCAGCAGCCCGTCCGGGGATGGGTGGAAGGTGACCCAGTACTTC. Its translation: CASSPSGDGWKVTQYF.

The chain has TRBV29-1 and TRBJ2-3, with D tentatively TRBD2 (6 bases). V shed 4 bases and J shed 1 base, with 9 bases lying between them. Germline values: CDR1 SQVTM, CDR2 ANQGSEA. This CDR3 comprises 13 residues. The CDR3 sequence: CSVAGGGTDTQYF. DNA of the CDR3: TGCAGCGTTGCCGGGGGTGGCACAGATACGCAGTATTTT.

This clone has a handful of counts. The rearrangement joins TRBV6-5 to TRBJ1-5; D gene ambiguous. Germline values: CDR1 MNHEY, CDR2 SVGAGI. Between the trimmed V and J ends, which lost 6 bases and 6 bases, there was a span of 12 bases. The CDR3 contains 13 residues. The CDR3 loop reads CASSPPGAQPQHF. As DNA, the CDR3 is TGTGCCAGCAGCCCCCCGGGAGCTCAGCCCCAGCATTTT.

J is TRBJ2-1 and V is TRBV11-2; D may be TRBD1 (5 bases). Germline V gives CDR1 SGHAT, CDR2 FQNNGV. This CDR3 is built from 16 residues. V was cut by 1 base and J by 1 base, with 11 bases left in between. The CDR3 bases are TGTGCCAGCAGCTTAGTAGCAGGGTGGTCCTACAATGAGCAGTTCTTC. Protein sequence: CASSLVAGWSYNEQFF.

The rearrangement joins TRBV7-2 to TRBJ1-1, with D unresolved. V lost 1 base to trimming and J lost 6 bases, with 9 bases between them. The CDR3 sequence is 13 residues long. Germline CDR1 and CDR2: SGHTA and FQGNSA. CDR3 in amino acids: CASSLEGYSEAFF. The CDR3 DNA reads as TGTGCCAGCAGCTTAGAGGGTTACTCTGAAGCTTTCTTT. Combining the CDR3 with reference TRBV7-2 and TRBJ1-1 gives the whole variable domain GAGVSQSPSNKVTEKGKDVELRCDPISGHTALYWYRQSLGQGLEFLIYFQGNSAPDKSGLPSDRFSAERTGGSVSTLTIQRTQQEDSAVYLCASSLEGYSEAFFGQGTRLTVV.

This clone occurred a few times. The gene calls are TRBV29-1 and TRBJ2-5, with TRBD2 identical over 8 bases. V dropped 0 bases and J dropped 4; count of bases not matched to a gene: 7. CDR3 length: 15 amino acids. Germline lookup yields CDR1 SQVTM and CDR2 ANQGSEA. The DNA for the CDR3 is TGCAGCGTTGAAGAGAGCGGGAGAATAGGAGAGACCCAGTACTTC. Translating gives CSVEESGRIGETQYF.

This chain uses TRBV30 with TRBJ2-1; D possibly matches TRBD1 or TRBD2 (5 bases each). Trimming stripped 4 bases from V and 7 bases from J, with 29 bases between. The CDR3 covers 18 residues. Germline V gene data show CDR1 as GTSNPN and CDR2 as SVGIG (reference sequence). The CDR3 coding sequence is TGTGCCTGGACCCCCCTCTGGACTGGAAGTAGTGGGGGAAATGAGCAGTTCTTC. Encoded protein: CAWTPLWTGSSGGNEQFF.

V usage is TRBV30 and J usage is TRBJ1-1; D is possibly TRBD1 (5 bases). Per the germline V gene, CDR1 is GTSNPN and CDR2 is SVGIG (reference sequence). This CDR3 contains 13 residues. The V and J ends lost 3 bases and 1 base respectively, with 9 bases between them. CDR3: CAWSLGQNTEAFF. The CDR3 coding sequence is TGTGCCTGGAGCCTTGGACAGAACACTGAAGCTTTCTTT.